This TCR beta chain was sequenced during a study of OX40 agonist ivuxolimab in advanced cancers. Study information: Patients received the agonistic anti-OX40 (CD134) antibody ivuxolimab. One patient with hepatocellular carcinoma and two with cutaneous melanoma, three in all, had partial responses.

Details on this clone: Its specificity is not known. Germline is not matched at one junction end, which may reflect a read error.

TCRdb's copy holds only in-frame clones and misses some; the assay was immunoSEQ multiplex PCR. The sample shows about 79,000 clones, roughly 91% of them seen only once. Findings of the study overall: The authors did not determine the antigen specificity of the expanded peripheral T cells. CD8+ T cells (on average) carried more expanded clones than CD4+ T cells.

The TCR sequence derives from an adult with an advanced solid tumor such as melanoma, head and neck, liver or kidney cancer. The starting material was CD4+ or CD8+ T cells sorted from blood, obtained in a trial of the OX40 agonist ivuxolimab.

CDR3 sequence reads: CASSSHNEQFF. As DNA, the CDR3 is TGCGCCAGCAGCTCCCACAATGAGCAGTTCTTC. The rearrangement uses TRBV5-1 and TRBJ2-1, with D uncertain. The germline V gene has CDR1 SGHRS and CDR2 YFSETQ. The CDR3 length is 11 residues.